This entry is about one T cell receptor (beta chain). These data belong to a study of blood T cell repertoires in COVID-19. The repertoire was sequenced with immunoSEQ multiplex PCR; TCRdb's copy has only in-frame clones and lacks some. The sample consists of some 250,000 clones, roughly 89% of them appearing once. After removal of 7 bases from V and 3 bases from J, the junction contained 7 bases not matched to a gene. CDR1 is SEHNR and CDR2 is FQNEAQ in the germline V gene (reference sequence). The length of the CDR3 is 15 residues. The chain joins TRBV7-9 to TRBJ2-5; 11 nucleotides match TRBD2. The receptor's source is a man aged 35 to 55 who had recovered from COVID-19. The sample taken for sequencing was PBMCs or T cells enriched from blood (not recorded which). This chain's CDR3 is CASTTVLAGEETQYF. CDR3 nucleotide sequence: TGTGCCAGCACCACTGTACTAGCGGGGGAAGAGACCCAGTACTTC.